The source of this T cell receptor beta chain is a study of blood T cells in healthy people across ages. The CDR3 extends over 15 amino acids. Germline V gene sequence: CDR1 SGHTA, CDR2 FQGTGA. Trimming removed 6 bases at V and 0 bases at J, with 12 bases between. Points from the study as a whole: With donor CMV status unknown, expanded clonotype changes were possibly confounded. Donors of long life had a larger count of naive CD4+ cells and greater diversity than aged donors.

A J-beta primer mix and a sample-barcoded 5' primer were used in a second PCR of roughly 7 to 12 cycles. All cDNA molecules were each tagged by a template-switch adaptor with 12 random nucleotides. One entry per CDR3 protein results from TCRdb running MiXCR on the 5' RACE reads. The sample includes almost 550,000 distinct CDR3 sequences, under 30% of them seen just once. On this clonotype itself: Its antigen is currently unknown.

A further study also used this sample, focusing on T cells of mothers and their children. This second study notes: Slightly higher overlap, not significant, was seen in related mother-child pairs than in unrelated pairs.

The chain uses TRBV7-3 and TRBJ2-1; D is possibly TRBD2 (7 bases). The specimen sequenced was blood. The sequence was obtained from a boy between 10 and 17 years old in good health. CDR3: CASSPGGGSYNEQFF. The DNA for the CDR3 is TGTGCCAGCAGTCCGGGGGGCGGCTCCTACAATGAGCAGTTCTTC.